Below are 28 T cell receptor beta chains sequenced from a single sample in a study of shared clonotypes between healthy human individuals. Method: immunoSEQ multiplex PCR; TCRdb's copy keeps in-frame clones and lacks some. The sample contains around 530,000 clones, around 76% of which appear only once. Material: PBMCs. The origin of the receptors is a woman aged 40 to 50 in good health. Some clones in this sample may be carry-over from other donors' samples.

This chain joins TRBV19 and TRBJ2-2, with D unresolved. The length of the CDR3 is 13 residues. The germline V gene encodes CDR1 LNHDA and CDR2 SQIVND (reference sequence). V dropped 1 base and J dropped 11 bases, with 11 bases sitting between them. In nucleotides, the CDR3 is TGTGCCAGTAGTATAGCCCTAGACTCTGAGCTGTTTTTT. Translated, it gives CASSIALDSELFF.

The V gene is TRBV7-9, the J gene TRBJ2-7; D unclear. The germline V gene encodes CDR1 SEHNR and CDR2 FQNEAQ (reference sequence). Trimming removed 0 bases from V and 9 bases from J, with 9 bases in between. The CDR3 runs to 12 residues. The CDR3 nucleotides read TGTGCCAGCAGCTTAGCGGGGTCTTGGCAGTACTTC. It is translated as CASSLAGSWQYF.

The chain uses TRBV11-2 and TRBJ2-7; weak D call: TRBD1 (7 bases). Germline CDR1 SGHAT, CDR2 FQNNGV. The V end was cut by 2 bases, the J end by 7 bases, with 12 bases between. The CDR3 runs 13 residues. The CDR3 is CASSLSQGGEQYF. DNA for the CDR3: TGTGCCAGCAGCTTATCCCAGGGGGGAGAGCAGTACTTC.

In nucleotides, the CDR3 is TGTGCCAGCAGCACGGACAGGGGAATTCGTGAAAAACTGTTTTTT. As protein: CASSTDRGIREKLFF. The V and J genes are TRBV5-4 and TRBJ1-4, with 9 bases fitting TRBD1. Trimming took 4 bases from V and 7 from J; bases not matched to a gene: 8. The germline V gene has CDR1 SGHNT and CDR2 YYREEE (reference sequence). This CDR3 has 15 residues.

This chain links TRBV7-8 with TRBJ1-1; 7 bases match TRBD1. Trimming removed 5 bases from V and 0 bases from J; junction bases left unmatched: 9. The germline V gene encodes CDR1 SGHVS and CDR2 FQNEAQ. The CDR3 has 16 amino acids. CDR3 in amino acids: CASSPYSDRMNTEAFF. In DNA, the CDR3 is TGTGCCAGCAGCCCCTACTCGGACAGGATGAACACTGAAGCTTTCTTT.

V usage is TRBV2 and J usage is TRBJ2-5, with 10 bases aligning to TRBD1. V gave up 8 bases and J gave up 2 bases; unmatched junction bases: 5. This CDR3 has 14 amino acids. Germline-derived CDR1 and CDR2 are SNHLY and FYNNEI. CDR3 DNA: TGTGCCAGCGACCGGGACAGGGGACAAGAGACCCAGTACTTC. This sequence encodes CASDRDRGQETQYF. Looking up the rest from reference TRBV2 and TRBJ2-5 gives the full variable domain: EPEVTQTPSHQVTQMGQEVILRCVPISNHLYFYWYRQILGQKVEFLVSFYNNEISEKSEIFDDQFSVERPDGSNFTLKIRSTKLEDSAMYFCASDRDRGQETQYFGPGTRLLVL.

The chain couples TRBV5-8 to TRBJ2-2; 8 bases fit TRBD1. CDR1 SGHTS and CDR2 YDEGEE come from the germline V gene. This CDR3 comprises 16 residues. V dropped 4 bases and J dropped 1; count of bases not matched to a gene: 6. The DNA of the CDR3 is TGTGCCAGCAGCGCGGGGACAGGCAGGAACACCGGGGAGCTGTTTTTT. This translates into CASSAGTGRNTGELFF.

The rearrangement links TRBV7-2 to TRBJ2-5; 7 nucleotides align to TRBD1. Losses at the gene ends were 5 bases for V and 6 bases for J; bases not matched to a gene: 9. This CDR3 contains 14 residues. The V gene's germline CDR1 is SGHTA and CDR2 FQGNSA. The CDR3 here is CASSKTGSTQTQYF. For the CDR3, the DNA is TGTGCCAGCAGCAAGACAGGGAGTACGCAGACCCAGTACTTC.

The sample holds one count of this clone. This chain joins TRBV6-1 and TRBJ1-2; D is undetermined. The V and J ends lost 2 bases and 6 bases respectively, with 10 bases between them. The CDR3 has 13 amino acids. The germline V gene has CDR1 MNHNS and CDR2 SASEGT. CDR3 sequence reads: CASSENYGDGYTF. CDR3 DNA: TGTGCCAGCAGTGAAAACTACGGAGATGGCTACACCTTC.

V is TRBV25-1 and J is TRBJ2-2, with D perhaps matching TRBD1 (5 bases). Between the trimmed V and J ends, which lost 6 bases and 1 base, there was a span of 9 bases. Germline CDR1 and CDR2: MGHDK and SYGVNS. This CDR3 region has 14 residues. The CDR3 sequence: CASSKQENTGELFF. DNA of the CDR3: TGTGCCAGCAGCAAACAGGAGAACACCGGGGAGCTGTTTTTT.

The chain employs TRBV6-1 and TRBJ2-1; TRBD1 might be the D (5 bases). The CDR3 is made up of 15 amino acids. V lost 3 bases to trimming and J lost 4 bases, with 13 bases between them. Germline V gives CDR1 MNHNS, CDR2 SASEGT. The CDR3 DNA sequence: TGTGCCAGCAGTGACCCTGCAGGGCGGTACAATGAGCAGTTCTTC. The encoded protein is CASSDPAGRYNEQFF.

In its sample, this clone was seen many times. The sample holds other DNA sequences that translate to the same CDR3. The chain joins TRBV30 to TRBJ1-5; 9 bases line up with TRBD1. Germline CDR1 reads GTSNPN; CDR2 reads SVGIG (reference sequence). V shed 2 bases, J shed 4 bases, and the junction held 3 bases outside the gene matches. This CDR3 region has 14 residues. CDR3 amino acids: CAWSTQGANQPQHF. CDR3 nucleotide sequence: TGTGCCTGGAGTACACAGGGGGCGAATCAGCCCCAGCATTTT.

V usage is TRBV30 and J usage is TRBJ2-2; D is unresolved. CDR3 length: 14 residues. V was shortened by 0 bases and J by 5 bases, with 10 bases between the two germline ends. Germline V gene lookup returns CDR1 GTSNPN and CDR2 SVGIG (reference sequence). The chain's CDR3 is CAWSVLGRTGELFF. CDR3 nucleotides: TGTGCCTGGAGTGTCCTCGGTCGGACCGGGGAGCTGTTTTTT.

This clone was detected a few times. J is TRBJ2-7 and V is TRBV7-9, with D possibly being TRBD2 (6 bases). Trimming took off 5 bases at V and 3 bases at J, with 14 bases between the two ends. The CDR3 is 14 residues long. Germline V lookup: CDR1 SEHNR, CDR2 FQNEAQ (reference sequence). Here the CDR3 DNA reads TGTGCCAGCAGCCCGGGGGACCCCTTCTACGAGCAGTACTTC. This sequence encodes CASSPGDPFYEQYF.

A few counts support this clone. The chain is built from TRBV5-5 and TRBJ1-2, with D maybe TRBD1 (6 bases). This CDR3 is built from 14 residues. Deletions cut 0 bases from V and 4 bases from J, with 10 bases between. Per the germline V gene, CDR1 is SGHKS and CDR2 is YYEKEE (reference sequence). CDR3: CASSLGTASYGYTF. DNA for the CDR3: TGTGCCAGCAGCTTGGGGACAGCCTCCTATGGCTACACCTTC.

This clone was observed at least ten times. The chain recombines TRBV6-5 with TRBJ2-1; no reliable D call. This CDR3 contains 14 residues. Germline V lookup: CDR1 MNHEY, CDR2 SVGAGI. The V end lost 6 bases, the J end lost 0 bases, and 9 bases lay between the germline ends. As DNA, the CDR3 is TGTGCCAGCAGCCTTAGGGTCTCCTACAATGAGCAGTTCTTC. Its translation is CASSLRVSYNEQFF.

In DNA form, the CDR3 reads TGTGCCAGCAGCTTAGCGGTTGTGGGCTCTGGGGCCAACGTCCTGACTTTC. Amino acid sequence: CASSLAVVGSGANVLTF. V and J are TRBV7-2 and TRBJ2-6; D is unresolved. With 0 bases removed from V and 0 bases from J, the gap between germline ends came to 9 bases. Germline values: CDR1 SGHTA, CDR2 FQGNSA. This CDR3 is 17 amino acids long.

The rearrangement links TRBV7-2 to TRBJ1-2; TRBD1 aligns across 12 bases. Germline assignment: CDR1 SGHTA and CDR2 FQGNSA. CDR3 length: 15 amino acids. J lost 5 bases, V lost 5 bases, and 6 bases had no gene match. The CDR3, as DNA: TGTGCCAGCAGCCCAGGGACAGGGGGCAGGTATGGCTACACCTTC. It translates to CASSPGTGGRYGYTF.

The V gene is TRBV23-1, the J gene TRBJ1-2; 7 bases align to TRBD1. TRBV23-1 is labeled an ORF, and its function is uncertain. This CDR3 has 15 residues. V lost 0 bases, J lost 7 bases, and 8 bases stayed unmatched. The CDR3 here is CASSQSMLGGGGYTF. DNA of the CDR3: TGCGCCAGCAGTCAATCAATGTTAGGGGGCGGTGGCTACACCTTC.

The chain couples TRBV7-9 to TRBJ2-1; 8 positions match TRBD2. The germline CDR1 and CDR2 sequences are SEHNR and FQNEAQ (reference sequence). Trimming cost V 4 bases and J 7 bases; bases outside gene matches: 12. The CDR3 has 16 residues. The CDR3 loop reads CASSSRGVAGRNEQFF. CDR3 sequence (DNA): TGTGCCAGCAGCTCCCGCGGAGTAGCGGGGAGGAATGAGCAGTTCTTC.

This chain links TRBV7-8 with TRBJ2-7; 7 bases are shared with TRBD1. V dropped 5 bases and J dropped 0; count of bases not matched to a gene: 13. The CDR3 length is 17 residues. Germline CDR1 and CDR2: SGHVS and FQNEAQ. The CDR3 coding sequence is TGTGCCAGCAGCCCCCATCCCGGACAGGCCTCCTCCTACGAGCAGTACTTC. This codes for CASSPHPGQASSYEQYF.

This clone was picked up many times. The genes are TRBV7-9 and TRBJ2-5; D ambiguous. Trimming took off 3 bases at V and 0 bases at J, with 8 bases between the two ends. Germline V gives CDR1 SEHNR, CDR2 FQNEAQ (reference sequence). The CDR3 spans 14 residues. The CDR3 region is CASSFFTYQETQYF. The DNA for the CDR3 is TGTGCCAGCAGCTTCTTTACCTACCAAGAGACCCAGTACTTC. The full variable domain, rest sourced from reference TRBV7-9 and TRBJ2-5, is DTGVSQNPRHKITKRGQNVTFRCDPISEHNRLYWYRQTLGQGPEFLTYFQNEAQLEKSRLLSDRFSAERPKGSFSTLEIQRTEQGDSAMYLCASSFFTYQETQYFGPGTRLLVL.

This chain joins TRBV6-6 and TRBJ1-2, with 9 bases matching TRBD1. The CDR3 runs 15 residues. V was pared by 0 bases and J by 2 bases, with 1 base of the junction left unmatched. Germline loops: CDR1 MNHNY, CDR2 SVGAGI (reference sequence). The DNA of the CDR3 is TGTGCCAGCAGTTACTCCGGGACAGGGAACTATGGCTACACCTTC. Amino acids: CASSYSGTGNYGYTF.

The rearrangement links TRBV6-1 to TRBJ1-1; 9 bases match TRBD1. Germline assignment: CDR1 MNHNS and CDR2 SASEGT. This CDR3 comprises 11 residues. V trimming: 5 bases; J trimming: 12 bases; junction bases outside the gene matches: 4. DNA of the CDR3: TGTGCCAGCAGTTCCGGGACAGGGACTTTCTTT. Protein sequence: CASSSGTGTFF.

The chain joins TRBV10-3 to TRBJ2-7; D possibly corresponds to TRBD2 (6 bases). Per germline, CDR1 ENHRY and CDR2 SYGVKD. The V gene lost 2 bases and the J gene lost 5 bases, with 16 bases spanning the gap. The CDR3 is made up of 15 amino acids. Here the CDR3 DNA reads TGTGCCATCAGTGAGCCGGGGGAGGTATCTGACGAGCAGTACTTC. This gives the protein CAISEPGEVSDEQYF.

This clone came up a few times. For the CDR3, the DNA is TGTGCCAGCAGCTTGGTTATGGCCCTAGGGACTGAAGCTTTCTTT. Amino acids: CASSLVMALGTEAFF. The rearrangement uses TRBV5-4 and TRBJ1-1; D remains ambiguous. The germline V gene has CDR1 SGHNT and CDR2 YYREEE (reference sequence). The V gene lost 0 bases and the J gene lost 5 bases, with 14 bases spanning the gap. The CDR3 extends over 15 amino acids.

This sequence joins TRBV15 and TRBJ2-7, with D possibly being TRBD1 or TRBD2 (5 bases each). Trimming took off 2 bases at V and 2 bases at J, with 13 bases between the two ends. Germline loops: CDR1 LNHNV, CDR2 YYDKDF (reference sequence). The CDR3 is 15 amino acids. Written as DNA, the CDR3 is TGTGCCACCAGCAGATGGGACGGACCGGCCTACGAGCAGTACTTC. Encoded protein: CATSRWDGPAYEQYF.

The rearrangement joins TRBV15 to TRBJ2-7, with D perhaps TRBD1 (6 bases). Germline V lookup: CDR1 LNHNV, CDR2 YYDKDF (reference sequence). V lost 0 bases and J 9 bases, leaving 12 bases between the germline ends. The CDR3 spans 13 residues. The CDR3, as DNA: TGTGCCACCAGCAGAGATCTAACGGACAGGCAGTACTTC. This encodes CATSRDLTDRQYF.